This record looks at one T cell receptor beta chain sequence and its context. This receptor's antigen is unknown. Within one base of it there is no much larger clone, and no base qualities were kept. The entry originates in a study of T cells in Graves' hyperthyroidism and ophthalmopathy (dated by TCRdb to between 2017 and 2020). Concerning the study at large: Peripheral blood was sampled at the time of initial diagnosis, prior to any treatment. TCR V-J signatures able to tell the groups apart were searched for in a discovery cohort of approximately 95 patients, of whom roughly 42 had Graves' ophthalmopathy and about 60 had stable Graves' hyperthyroidism. Prospective prediction of ophthalmopathy was tested in an independent validation cohort consisting of 18 hyperthyroidism patients and more than 15 patients who later progressed to ophthalmopathy. The approximately 90 discovery patients were divided at random into training and test sets in a 7:3 ratio. In more than 5 Graves' hyperthyroidism patients, the study also compared T-cell repertoires from thyroid tissue with T-cell repertoires from blood. Once sampling was done, hyperthyroidism patients were given methimazole at a starting dose of 30 mg daily, whereas ophthalmopathy patients were given high-dose intravenous methylprednisolone. According to the paper, TCR Vbeta CDR3 sequencing was carried out on approximately 140 peripheral blood samples, which came from 40 to 45 ophthalmopathy, some 73 hyperthyroidism and 17 progressor patients.

Study-level results and caveats: Most expanded thyroid clonotypes (frequency above 0.001) were also found in blood, which suggests that blood repertoires may mirror thyroid immune responses. Sample size was not statistically predetermined, and investigators were not blinded to group allocation. In validation, progression to ophthalmopathy was predicted by the model with 70.59% sensitivity and around 76% specificity, a median of roughly six months before onset. Ophthalmopathy was separated from stable hyperthyroidism by a 13 V-J signature model, with 85% to 90% sensitivity and just over 81% specificity obtained in cross-validation and 80%/75% obtained in testing.

The TCR beta CDR3 regions were amplified from the RNA transcripts. The TCR CDR3 was subjected to a first round of RT-PCR using the HTBI primer set and the Qiagen OneStep RT-PCR kit. A second multiplex PCR round built the libraries, followed by size selection and purification. The libraries were sequenced on an Illumina HiSeq2000 using paired-end 100 bp reads. As for how the authors treated the data: SOAPnuke was used to process the raw data, throwing out any read that contained adapters or uncalled bases, had a mean Phred below 15, or lacked an exact constant-primer or identifier match. COPE v1.2.5 was used to merge high-quality paired reads, and clonotypes were defined as unique nucleotide sequences. MiTCR v1.1 was used to align the clonotypes against IMGT TRBV, TRBD and TRBJ reference segments. Analysis was restricted to V-J combinations with a frequency above 0.0001, which covered 98% to 99.2% of repertoires. A TCS score was defined as the ratio between F50 (clonal expansion) and ExV (chaos), using BLOSUM62-based TCRdist between CDR3 peptides within each V-J. Welch's t-statistics and random forest reduced roughly 540 V-J features to 10 to 15, which were used in a naive Bayes classifier (R e1071). The similarity between thyroid and blood repertoires was quantified using the Morisita-Horn index. In-frame beta chains were kept once TCRdb had trimmed the public reads at Q25 with fastp and called clones with MiXCR. Every distinct CDR3 protein forms one entry, paired with its most common genes and DNA. For this entry, the V and J calls and clone size follow TCRdb and not the study's own pipeline. The sample table holds 700,000 to 950,000 distinct CDR3 sequences, of which under 45% were seen once. The ten largest clones add up to more than 25% of the sample.

Graves' hyperthyroidism was defined as stable when no progression to ophthalmopathy occurred over 18 months of follow-up. Hyperthyroidism patients were newly diagnosed, had a disease duration of under 2 months, and were aged 18 to 65 years. Patients with uncontrolled infections, other autoimmune diseases, pregnancy or lactation were excluded. Clinical symptoms, serum thyroxine and TRAb, thyroid ultrasound, and orbital computed tomography formed the basis for the diagnoses. PBMCs were separated from 10 ml of fresh peripheral blood using Ficoll-Paque density gradient centrifugation. Total RNA was extracted using Trizol reagent, and RNA quality was assessed on an Agilent 2100 Bioanalyzer. The specimen sequenced was blood. The source of this sequence is a woman in her 40s with Graves' hyperthyroidism.

The nucleotide sequence is given as TGTGCCAGTAGTCCCCTGGACAGGCCACAAGAGACCCAGTACTTC. It codes for CASSPLDRPQETQYF. The chain links TRBV19 with TRBJ2-5; 7 central bases correspond to TRBD1. CDR1 and CDR2 (LNHDA, SQIVND) derive from the germline V gene (reference sequence). Trimming accounts for 5 bases at V and 2 bases at J, while the number of junction bases matched to no gene is 8. Spanning cysteine to phenylalanine, the CDR3 consists of 15 amino acids. Only CDR3 DNA is held: 45 bases, read in frame from base 1. Supplemented by the reference TRBV19 and TRBJ2-5 proteins around the CDR3, the complete variable domain is DGGITQSPKYLFRKEGQNVTLSCEQNLNHDAMYWYRQDPGQGLRLIYYSQIVNDFQKGDIAEGYSVSREKKESFPLTVTSAQKNPTAFYLCASSPLDRPQETQYFGPGTRLLVL.